These 5 T cell receptor beta chains originate from one sample sequenced in a study of T cell repertoires in cytomegalovirus infection. The antigens these receptors bind are not known. TCRdb reanalysed the reads using MiXCR and keeps one entry per CDR3 protein. The top ten hold around an eighth of the sample, which has roughly 990,000 distinct CDR3 sequences, 31% seen once. The source material was cultured CD8+ T cells from PBMCs, sampled from culture after CMV antigen stimulation. These receptors all stem from a human donor in good health (CMV status not recorded). Some clones in this sample may be carry-over from other donors' samples.

The chain links TRBV5-6 to TRBJ2-7; D possibly corresponds to TRBD2 (7 bases). The V and J ends lost 2 bases and 0 bases respectively, with 12 bases between them. The CDR3 extends over 15 amino acids. Germline V lookup: CDR1 SGHDT, CDR2 YYEEEE. The CDR3 reads CASSFGGGASYEQYV. The DNA of the CDR3 is TGTGCCAGCAGCTTTGGGGGGGGGGCCTCCTACGAGCAGTACGTC.

In its sample, this clonotype was seen a few times. The gene calls are TRBV10-3 and TRBJ2-1; D unresolved. V shed 0 bases and J shed 4 bases, with 10 bases lying between them. CDR1 and CDR2 from the germline V gene are ENHRY and SYGVKD. The CDR3 is made up of 15 amino acids. DNA of the CDR3: TGTGCCATCAGTGAGTCAAAAGGGATTTACAATGAGCAGTTCTTC. The encoded protein is CAISESKGIYNEQFF.

The J gene is TRBJ2-1, the V gene TRBV9; D is ambiguous. Between the trimmed V and J ends, which lost 0 bases and 2 bases, there was a span of 9 bases. Germline CDR1 and CDR2: SGDLS and YYNGEE. The CDR3 length is 15 residues. The chain's CDR3 is CASSVGERTYNEQFF. DNA of the CDR3: TGTGCCAGCAGCGTAGGAGAGCGCACCTACAATGAGCAGTTCTTC.

V is TRBV2 and J is TRBJ2-1, with 11 bases matching TRBD2. The ends lost 3 bases at V and 9 bases at J; junction bases unmatched: 7. Germline CDR1 is SNHLY and CDR2 is FYNNEI. The CDR3 extends over 15 amino acids. The CDR3 spells CASSELAGGRGEQFF. CDR3 in DNA: TGTGCCAGCAGTGAGTTAGCGGGGGGGCGGGGTGAGCAGTTCTTC.

This clonotype was seen many times. This chain joins TRBV7-3 and TRBJ1-2, with 12 bases matching TRBD1. The trim removed 2 bases at V and 3 bases at J, leaving 1 base unmatched. This CDR3 region has 15 residues. CDR1 SGHTA and CDR2 FQGTGA come from the germline V gene. The CDR3 coding sequence is TGTGCCAGCAGCTTAGGGACAGGGGGCGACTATGGCTACACCTTC. Protein sequence: CASSLGTGGDYGYTF.